A selection of T cell receptor beta chains follows, all from one sample in a study of regulatory T cells. The data were produced by immunoSEQ multiplex PCR, yet TCRdb's version contains in-frame clones alone and is incomplete. The sample includes around 15,000 clones, 92% seen only once; the top ten take approximately 30%. Sequenced material: CD8+ T cells sorted from blood. The origin of the receptors is a person under 35 with CD3G deficiency. The CDR3 runs from the conserved cysteine through the conserved F or W. Fields, in order: V gene, J gene, clone size, D gene, CDR3 DNA, CDR3 protein. A D gene is named only where the DNA matches it firmly. Rows give clone size only sometimes, using once, few, many, or a class for an expanded clone.

v_call: TRBV20-1
j_call: TRBJ1-2
clone_size: NA
d_call: NA
cdr3_nt: TGCAGGCACTGTGTGGGGGATGGCTACACCTTC
cdr3_aa: CRHCVGDGYTF

v_call: TRBV30
j_call: TRBJ1-1
clone_size: NA
d_call: TRBD1
cdr3_nt: TGTGCCTGGAGCCCCCAACAGGGGGTAAACACTGAAGCTTTCTTT
cdr3_aa: CAWSPQQGVNTEAFF

v_call: TRBV30
j_call: TRBJ2-2
clone_size: NA
d_call: NA
cdr3_nt: TGTGCCTGGAGGGGGGCGACAAAAAGAGGTAACACCGGGGAGCTGTTTTTT
cdr3_aa: CAWRGATKRGNTGELFF

v_call: TRBV19
j_call: TRBJ1-6
clone_size: NA
d_call: TRBD1
cdr3_nt: TGTGCCAGTAGGCCGACAGGGGAGAATCTCAGCTATAATTCACCCCTCCACTTT
cdr3_aa: CASRPTGENLSYNSPLHF

v_call: TRBV5-5
j_call: TRBJ2-5
clone_size: NA
d_call: NA
cdr3_nt: TGTGCCAGCAGCTTGGACCCAGGGGTGCAAGAGACCCAGTACTTC
cdr3_aa: CASSLDPGVQETQYF

v_call: TRBV7-6
j_call: TRBJ2-7
clone_size: NA
d_call: NA
cdr3_nt: TGTGCCAGCAGCCCCTTGATCCGGGGAGCATCCTACGAGCAGTACTTC
cdr3_aa: CASSPLIRGASYEQYF

v_call: TRBV4-1
j_call: TRBJ2-5
clone_size: NA
d_call: TRBD2
cdr3_nt: TGCGCCAGCAGCCAAGCGACGGGACTAGCTGGGCAACAAGAGACCCAGTACTTC
cdr3_aa: CASSQATGLAGQQETQYF

v_call: TRBV28
j_call: TRBJ2-1
clone_size: NA
d_call: TRBD2
cdr3_nt: TGTGCCAGCAGCGGACTAGTCTCCTACAATGAGCAGTTCTTC
cdr3_aa: CASSGLVSYNEQFF

v_call: TRBV6-6
j_call: TRBJ1-6
clone_size: NA
d_call: NA
cdr3_nt: TGTGCCAGCAGTTACTTCAACCGGGGGGGCGATTCACCCCTCCACTTT
cdr3_aa: CASSYFNRGGDSPLHF

v_call: TRBV29-1
j_call: TRBJ1-4
clone_size: NA
d_call: TRBD1
cdr3_nt: TGCAGCGTCTGGACAGGGATGGGTGAAAAACTGTTTTTT
cdr3_aa: CSVWTGMGEKLFF

v_call: TRBV6-1
j_call: TRBJ2-7
clone_size: NA
d_call: NA
cdr3_nt: TGTGCCAGCGGGGTCTACGAGCAGTACTTC
cdr3_aa: CASGVYEQYF

v_call: TRBV6-5
j_call: TRBJ1-1
clone_size: NA
d_call: TRBD1
cdr3_nt: TGTGCCAGTAAACAGGGGTTGAACACTGAAGCTTTCTTT
cdr3_aa: CASKQGLNTEAFF

v_call: TRBV6-1
j_call: TRBJ2-5
clone_size: once
d_call: NA
cdr3_nt: TGTGCCAGCACCCGAATTGGGCTGGGGGAGACCCAGTACTTC
cdr3_aa: CASTRIGLGETQYF

v_call: TRBV7-9
j_call: TRBJ2-5
clone_size: NA
d_call: TRBD2
cdr3_nt: TGTGCCAGCAGCATCCCTAGCGGTAAGACCCAGTACTTC
cdr3_aa: CASSIPSGKTQYF

v_call: TRBV4-3
j_call: TRBJ2-3
clone_size: once
d_call: NA
cdr3_nt: TGCGCCAGCAGCCAAGAGGGGGAGACAGATACGCAGTATTTT
cdr3_aa: CASSQEGETDTQYF

v_call: TRBV7-8
j_call: TRBJ2-3
clone_size: NA
d_call: TRBD2
cdr3_nt: TGTGCCAGCAGCTTAGCGAGAGAGAGCGGGGGGCCGGGGGATACGCAGTATTTT
cdr3_aa: CASSLARESGGPGDTQYF

v_call: TRBV21-1
j_call: TRBJ1-1
clone_size: NA
d_call: NA
cdr3_nt: TGTGCCAGCAGCCCCCACCCTTACACTGAAGCTTTCTTT
cdr3_aa: CASSPHPYTEAFF

v_call: TRBV7-7
j_call: TRBJ2-1
clone_size: NA
d_call: NA
cdr3_nt: TGTGCTAGCAGCGGCGGGGGCTCTTACAATGAGCAGTTCTTC
cdr3_aa: CASSGGGSYNEQFF

v_call: TRBV28
j_call: TRBJ2-3
clone_size: NA
d_call: NA
cdr3_nt: TGTGCCAGCAGTTTATCCGGGACGGGCACAGATACGCAGTATTTT
cdr3_aa: CASSLSGTGTDTQYF

v_call: TRBV13
j_call: TRBJ1-6
clone_size: NA
d_call: NA
cdr3_nt: TGTGCCAGCAGAACCCTCGGCTCACCCCTCCACTTT
cdr3_aa: CASRTLGSPLHF

v_call: TRBV6-6
j_call: TRBJ2-7
clone_size: NA
d_call: NA
cdr3_nt: TGTGCCAGCAGTTACTCTGAAGCCCTCGAGCAGTACTTC
cdr3_aa: CASSYSEALEQYF

v_call: TRBV6-5
j_call: TRBJ1-2
clone_size: NA
d_call: NA
cdr3_nt: TGTGCCAGCGTGGCCACGCAGCTTGGGGGCTATGGCTACACCTTC
cdr3_aa: CASVATQLGGYGYTF

v_call: TRBV4-1
j_call: TRBJ1-1
clone_size: NA
d_call: TRBD1
cdr3_nt: TGCGCCAGCAGCCTGGGACAGGGTAACACTGAAGCTTTCTTT
cdr3_aa: CASSLGQGNTEAFF

v_call: TRBV29-1
j_call: TRBJ2-7
clone_size: NA
d_call: NA
cdr3_nt: TGCAGCGTTCGTGGAGGGGGGGAGCAGTACTTC
cdr3_aa: CSVRGGGEQYF

v_call: TRBV13
j_call: TRBJ2-2
clone_size: NA
d_call: NA
cdr3_nt: TGTGCCAGCAGCTTCCGACCCACATCTCCGACCGGGGAGCTGTTTTTT
cdr3_aa: CASSFRPTSPTGELFF

v_call: TRBV6-6
j_call: TRBJ2-7
clone_size: NA
d_call: NA
cdr3_nt: TGTGCCAGCAGTTACGCGCCACTCGACTACGAGCAGTACTTC
cdr3_aa: CASSYAPLDYEQYF

v_call: TRBV7-7
j_call: TRBJ2-1
clone_size: once
d_call: NA
cdr3_nt: TGTGCTAGCAGCTTAGGGGGGGGCTCCTACAATGAGCAGTTCTTC
cdr3_aa: CASSLGGGSYNEQFF

v_call: TRBV9
j_call: TRBJ2-2
clone_size: NA
d_call: NA
cdr3_nt: TGTGCCAGCAGCGTTGGTAGCGGGGAGCTGTTTTTT
cdr3_aa: CASSVGSGELFF

v_call: TRBV25-1
j_call: TRBJ2-7
clone_size: NA
d_call: TRBD1
cdr3_nt: TGTGCCAGCAGTGAGGGACAGGGGGCCTACGAGCAGTACTTC
cdr3_aa: CASSEGQGAYEQYF

v_call: TRBV11-3
j_call: TRBJ2-1
clone_size: NA
d_call: NA
cdr3_nt: TGTGCCAGTGGGGCCTTAGACAATGAGCAGTTCTTC
cdr3_aa: CASGALDNEQFF

v_call: TRBV5-4
j_call: TRBJ2-3
clone_size: NA
d_call: NA
cdr3_nt: TGTGCCAGCAGCTCTGTGACGGTCGATACGCAGTATTTT
cdr3_aa: CASSSVTVDTQYF

v_call: TRBV28
j_call: TRBJ1-5
clone_size: NA
d_call: NA
cdr3_nt: TGTGCCAGCGACAGCTACCATAGCAATCAGCCCCAGCATTTT
cdr3_aa: CASDSYHSNQPQHF

v_call: TRBV10-2
j_call: TRBJ1-5
clone_size: NA
d_call: NA
cdr3_nt: TGCGCCAGCAGTGAAGCAGGGTGGATATACAGCAATCAGCCCCAGCATTTT
cdr3_aa: CASSEAGWIYSNQPQHF

v_call: TRBV10-2
j_call: TRBJ2-5
clone_size: NA
d_call: NA
cdr3_nt: TGCGCCAGCAGTGGTGAGACAGCCTCTCGGGAGACCCAGTACTTC
cdr3_aa: CASSGETASRETQYF

v_call: TRBV5-8
j_call: TRBJ1-1
clone_size: NA
d_call: NA
cdr3_nt: TGTGCCAGCAGCTTGGTCGACAGCGCGTTGCTTCCTGAAGCTTTCTTT
cdr3_aa: CASSLVDSALLPEAFF

v_call: TRBV27
j_call: TRBJ2-7
clone_size: NA
d_call: TRBD2
cdr3_nt: TGTGCCAGCACCCCGAGCGGGAGCTCCTACGAGCAGTACTTC
cdr3_aa: CASTPSGSSYEQYF

v_call: TRBV6-5
j_call: TRBJ2-1
clone_size: NA
d_call: TRBD2
cdr3_nt: TGTGCCAGCAGTTATGCCGGGGGGGCGTACAATGAGCAGTTCTTC
cdr3_aa: CASSYAGGAYNEQFF

v_call: TRBV11-1
j_call: TRBJ2-7
clone_size: NA
d_call: NA
cdr3_nt: TGTGCCAGCAGCTTAGAATCCCCCTACGAGCAGTACTTC
cdr3_aa: CASSLESPYEQYF

v_call: TRBV6-5
j_call: TRBJ1-5
clone_size: NA
d_call: NA
cdr3_nt: TGTGCCAGCAGGGGAAGGGGGGACCAGCCCCAGCATTTT
cdr3_aa: CASRGRGDQPQHF

v_call: TRBV5-1
j_call: TRBJ2-7
clone_size: NA
d_call: TRBD1
cdr3_nt: TGCGCCAGCAGCCCGGGACAGGGGGCCGTCGAGCAGTACTTC
cdr3_aa: CASSPGQGAVEQYF